Following are 9 T cell receptor beta chains from one sample sequenced in a study of OX40 agonist ivuxolimab in advanced cancers. Libraries were prepared by immunoSEQ multiplex PCR; TCRdb keeps only in-frame clonotypes and omits some of them. This table has 55,000 to 75,000 clones, about 90% appearing once. The material was CD4+ or CD8+ T cells sorted from blood, obtained in a trial of the OX40 agonist ivuxolimab. The source of these receptors is an adult with an advanced solid tumor such as melanoma, head and neck, liver or kidney cancer.

The chain links TRBV10-1 to TRBJ2-1, with D perhaps TRBD2 (5 bases). The V end was cut by 3 bases, the J end by 6 bases, with 21 bases between. The germline CDR1 and CDR2 sequences are WNHNN and SYGVQD (reference sequence). This CDR3 has 17 residues. In nucleotides, the CDR3 is TGCGCCAGCAGTGACCCTCGGGCTAGCACGGCTGGCAATGAGCAGTTCTTC. Translating gives CASSDPRASTAGNEQFF.

The chain couples TRBV9 to TRBJ2-6; D remains ambiguous. There are 16 residues in the CDR3. From germline, CDR1 is SGDLS and CDR2 YYNGEE. Trimming pared 1 base from V and 0 bases from J, leaving 8 bases between. Here the CDR3 reads CASSVSSFSGANVLTF. The CDR3 DNA is TGTGCCAGCAGCGTAAGCAGCTTCTCTGGGGCCAACGTCCTGACTTTC.

The chain is built from TRBV28 and TRBJ2-2; 8 nucleotides match TRBD2. This CDR3 spans 19 amino acids. Germline V gene sequence: CDR1 MDHEN, CDR2 SYDVKM. The ends lost 2 bases at V and 6 bases at J; junction bases unmatched: 17. DNA of the CDR3: TGTGCCAGCAGTTTAATCCTGGGGCCAGCGGGAGACGTGGCCGGGGAGCTGTTTTTT. As protein: CASSLILGPAGDVAGELFF.

The J gene is TRBJ1-1, the V gene TRBV7-9; no clear D. Trimming left V 2 bases short and J 2 bases short, with 3 bases between. Germline V gene sequence: CDR1 SEHNR, CDR2 FQNEAQ (reference sequence). The CDR3 totals 12 residues. The CDR3 loop is CASSLSNTEAFF. As DNA, the CDR3 is TGTGCCAGCAGCTTATCTAACACTGAAGCTTTCTTT.

The chain is built from TRBV28 and TRBJ2-7, with D uncertain. Trimming took off 6 bases at V and 1 base at J, with 13 bases between the two ends. Germline V gene sequence: CDR1 MDHEN, CDR2 SYDVKM. This CDR3 region has 14 residues. CDR3 sequence: CASSLPGISYEQYF. The CDR3 DNA sequence: TGTGCCAGCAGCCTGCCCGGAATTTCCTACGAGCAGTACTTC.

This chain connects TRBV7-9 to TRBJ2-7; D unclear. V shed 5 bases and J shed 3 bases, with 14 bases lying between them. Germline V CDR1 and CDR2: SEHNR, FQNEAQ (reference sequence). CDR3 length: 14 residues. CDR3 in amino acids: CASSPEASHYEQYF. CDR3 nucleotide sequence: TGTGCCAGCAGCCCAGAAGCATCCCACTACGAGCAGTACTTC.

This chain uses TRBV19 with TRBJ1-5; TRBD1 matches at 11 bases. This CDR3 has 17 amino acids. After removal of 3 bases from V and 1 base from J, the junction contained 5 bases not matched to a gene. Looked up from germline, CDR1 is LNHDA and CDR2 is SQIVND (reference sequence). CDR3 residues: CASSMWTGGASNQPQHF. CDR3 nucleotide sequence: TGTGCCAGTAGTATGTGGACAGGGGGCGCGAGCAATCAGCCCCAGCATTTT.

This chain joins TRBV28 and TRBJ1-2; no definite D call. V lost 5 bases to trimming and J lost 3 bases, with 16 bases between them. CDR1 and CDR2 (germline): MDHEN, SYDVKM. There are 15 residues in the CDR3. The CDR3 coding sequence is TGTGCCAGCAGTCCCCTTGGCACACCAGACTATGGCTACACCTTC. Amino acids: CASSPLGTPDYGYTF.

This clone was seen once. The rearrangement uses TRBV28 and TRBJ2-7, with a tentative D call TRBD1 (6 bases). The CDR3 runs 14 residues. V dropped 5 bases and J dropped 3 bases, with 14 bases sitting between them. In germline, CDR1 is MDHEN, CDR2 SYDVKM. The CDR3 DNA reads as TGTGCCAGCAGTCCACGGACAGATGGCTACGAGCAGTACTTC. Amino acid sequence: CASSPRTDGYEQYF.